This note documents a single T cell receptor beta chain sequence. The antigen remains undetermined. A single record per CDR3 protein comes from TCRdb applying MiXCR to the 5' RACE reads. The repertoire holds 1,800,000 or so distinct CDR3 sequences, with about 32% as singletons. Germline loops: CDR1 SGHRS, CDR2 YFSETQ. The CDR3 spans 13 residues. After removal of 5 bases from V and 3 bases from J, the junction contained 4 bases not matched to a gene. This sample stems from a study of identical twins. Notes on the study in general: The study drew conclusions from cross-sectional statistical analysis, not from following the same donors.

This rearrangement joins TRBV5-1 to TRBJ1-2, with 7 bases fitting TRBD1. This TCR was recovered from a newborn girl in good health. Sequencing input: cord blood. This CDR3 is CASRETGDYGYTF. The CDR3 nucleotides read TGCGCCAGCAGGGAAACAGGGGACTATGGCTACACCTTC.